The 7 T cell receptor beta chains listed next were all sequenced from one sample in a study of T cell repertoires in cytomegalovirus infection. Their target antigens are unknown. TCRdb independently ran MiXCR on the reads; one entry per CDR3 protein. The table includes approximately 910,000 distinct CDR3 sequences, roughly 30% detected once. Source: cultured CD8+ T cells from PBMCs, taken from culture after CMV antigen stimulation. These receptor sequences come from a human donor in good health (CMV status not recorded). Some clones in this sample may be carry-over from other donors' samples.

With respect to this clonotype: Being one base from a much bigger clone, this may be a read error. CDR3 protein: CASSFENYEQYF. DNA of the CDR3: TGTGCCAGCAGCTTCGAAAACTACGAGCAGTACTTC. The chain carries TRBV7-4 and TRBJ2-7; D not resolved. Germline V gene data show CDR1 as SGHVT and CDR2 as SQSDAQ. Trimming removed 3 bases from V and 3 bases from J, with 6 bases in between. The CDR3 has 12 residues.

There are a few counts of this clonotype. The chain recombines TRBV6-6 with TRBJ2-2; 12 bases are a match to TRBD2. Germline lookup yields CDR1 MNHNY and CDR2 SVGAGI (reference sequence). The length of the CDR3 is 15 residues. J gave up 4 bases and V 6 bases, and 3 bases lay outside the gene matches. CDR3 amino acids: CASRRGLAGTGELFF. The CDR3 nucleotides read TGTGCCAGCAGACGGGGACTAGCGGGCACCGGGGAGCTGTTTTTT.

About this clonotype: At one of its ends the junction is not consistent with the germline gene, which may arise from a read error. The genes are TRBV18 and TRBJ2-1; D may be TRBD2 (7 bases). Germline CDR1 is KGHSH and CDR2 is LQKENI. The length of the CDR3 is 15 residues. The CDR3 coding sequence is TGTGCCAGCTCACCACCGGCGGGGGCCTACGATGAGCAGTTCTTC. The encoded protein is CASSPPAGAYDEQFF.

The chain's CDR3 is CASSPGAGAPTGELFF. CDR3 nucleotide sequence: TGTGCCAGCAGCCCAGGGGCGGGGGCCCCCACCGGGGAGCTGTTTTTT. The chain employs TRBV7-6 and TRBJ2-2, with D maybe TRBD2 (7 bases). The V and J ends lost 5 bases and 4 bases respectively, with 17 bases between them. The CDR3 extends over 16 amino acids. The germline V gene has CDR1 SGHVS and CDR2 FNYEAQ.

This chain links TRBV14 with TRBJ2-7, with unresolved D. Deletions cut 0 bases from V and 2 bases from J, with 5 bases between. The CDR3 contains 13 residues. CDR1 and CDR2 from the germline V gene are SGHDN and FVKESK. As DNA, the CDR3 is TGTGCCAGCAGCCAAGACCCAGCCTACGAGCAGTACTTC. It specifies CASSQDPAYEQYF.

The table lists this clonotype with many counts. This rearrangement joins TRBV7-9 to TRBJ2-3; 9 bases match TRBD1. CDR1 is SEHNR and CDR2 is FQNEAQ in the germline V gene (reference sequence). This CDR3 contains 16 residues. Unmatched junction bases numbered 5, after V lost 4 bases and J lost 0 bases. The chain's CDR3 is CASSSRDRDSTDTQYF. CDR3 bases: TGTGCCAGCAGCTCCCGGGACAGGGATAGCACAGATACGCAGTATTTT.

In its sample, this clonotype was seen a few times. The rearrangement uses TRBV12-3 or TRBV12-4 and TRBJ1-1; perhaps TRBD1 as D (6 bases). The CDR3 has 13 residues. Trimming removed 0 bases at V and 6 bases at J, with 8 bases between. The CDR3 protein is CASSLARGSEAFF. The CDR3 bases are TGTGCCAGCAGTTTAGCCAGGGGCTCTGAAGCTTTCTTT.